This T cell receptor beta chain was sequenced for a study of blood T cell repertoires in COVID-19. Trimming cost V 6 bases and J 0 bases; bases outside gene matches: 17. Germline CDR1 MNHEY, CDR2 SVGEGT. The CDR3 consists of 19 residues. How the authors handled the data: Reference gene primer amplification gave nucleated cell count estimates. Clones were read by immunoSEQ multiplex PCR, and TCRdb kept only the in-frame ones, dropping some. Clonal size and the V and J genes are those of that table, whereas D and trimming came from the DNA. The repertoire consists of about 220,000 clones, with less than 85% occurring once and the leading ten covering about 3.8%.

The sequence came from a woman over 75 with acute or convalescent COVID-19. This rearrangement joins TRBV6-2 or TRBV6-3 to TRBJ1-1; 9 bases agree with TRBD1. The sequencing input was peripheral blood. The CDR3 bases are TGTGCCAGCAGGCCTCGAGTTAGAGGGACAGGGACAATGAACACTGAAGCTTTCTTT. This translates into CASRPRVRGTGTMNTEAFF.